The 3 T cell receptor beta chains presented below share a single source sample, sequenced in a study of regulatory T cells in long-lasting Graves disease (dated by TCRdb to the early 2020s). Libraries were constructed by multiplex PCR. Sequencing was performed on an Illumina HiSeq 4000. CDR3 regions were amplified by Arm-PCR with iRepertoire HTBI primers to construct TCR beta libraries. Clones were called with MiXCR by TCRdb after fastp trimmed the public reads at Q25, and only in-frame beta chains were retained. Here each entry gathers all rows of one CDR3 protein and keeps the most common genes and DNA. The sample table holds about 210,000 distinct CDR3 sequences, of which approximately 19% were seen once. The ten biggest clones cover 10% to 15% of the sample. What the time point label conveys for this sample: newly diagnosed GD, antithyroid drugs for less than 3 months. For both TCR sequencing and RNA sequencing, RNA was extracted from PBMCs in TRIzol.

These data were also filed under a second study, of T cells in Graves' hyperthyroidism and ophthalmopathy.

The sequences come from peripheral blood mononuclear cells (PBMCs), collected at new diagnosis, from a patient treated with antithyroid drugs. The receptors come from a woman in her 30s with Graves disease. Donor details come from another sample of the same person, matched by shared clones.

This clonotype was observed at least ten times. The chain links TRBV7-2 to TRBJ2-1; either TRBD1 or TRBD2 may supply D (7 bases each). The CDR3 is made up of 16 amino acids. V was trimmed by 3 bases and J by 3 bases, leaving 15 bases between them. Germline V gene sequence: CDR1 SGHTA, CDR2 FQGNSA. The chain's CDR3 is CASSFQGGVGYNEQFF. The CDR3 coding sequence is TGTGCCAGCAGCTTCCAGGGGGGGGTGGGCTACAATGAGCAGTTCTTC.

The chain employs TRBV6-5 and TRBJ2-3; 8 bases match TRBD1. Germline-derived CDR1 and CDR2 are MNHEY and SVGAGI. J was trimmed by 2 bases and V by 4 bases; bases with no gene match: 8. This CDR3 contains 16 residues. CDR3 protein: CASSSPGQEFTDTQYF. Written as DNA, the CDR3 is TGTGCCAGCAGTTCCCCGGGACAGGAGTTCACAGATACGCAGTATTTT.

This clonotype was counted between two and nine times. A much bigger clone sits one base away, suggesting this may be a read error. The rearrangement links TRBV6-1 to TRBJ2-2; 8 nucleotides match TRBD1. Germline V gene data show CDR1 as MNHNS and CDR2 as SASEGT. This CDR3 region has 17 residues. CDR3 residues: CASSDLGQATNTGELCF. The DNA of the CDR3 is TGTGCCAGCAGTGACCTGGGACAGGCAACGAACACCGGGGAGCTGTGTTTT.